Presented here are 15 T cell receptor beta chains from one specimen sequenced in a study of cytotoxic CD8 clonotypes in ibrutinib-treated CLL. Libraries were prepared by immunoSEQ multiplex PCR; TCRdb keeps only in-frame clonotypes and omits some of them. The data show some 140,000 clones, about 85% seen once. Sequencing used PBMCs, obtained after 24 months of ibrutinib treatment. These receptors were collected from a human donor with chronic lymphocytic leukemia.

There are a few counts of this clone. The genes are TRBV4-1 and TRBJ1-6, with a weak D call TRBD1 (5 bases). Trimming cost V 8 bases and J 2 bases, with 13 bases left between them. From germline, CDR1 is MGHRA and CDR2 YSYEKL. The CDR3 contains 15 residues. The CDR3 loop reads CASGPTGAYNSPLHF. In nucleotides, the CDR3 is TGCGCCAGCGGCCCTACAGGAGCCTATAATTCACCCCTCCACTTT.

This clone was seen only once. CDR3 nucleotide sequence: TGTGCCAGCAGCCCACTAGCGGGGGGTGAGCAGTTCTTC. This encodes CASSPLAGGEQFF. The V and J genes are TRBV11-3 and TRBJ2-1, with TRBD2 identical over 12 bases. Germline V CDR1 and CDR2: SGHNT, YENEEA. V gave up 5 bases and J gave up 9 bases; unmatched junction bases: 2. The CDR3 runs 13 residues.

A note on this clone: Other DNA sequences from this sample encode an identical CDR3 as well. The chain uses TRBV20-1 and TRBJ1-2; TRBD1 matches 8 bases. J lost 8 bases, V lost 3 bases, and 2 bases had no gene match. Germline V gene data show CDR1 as DFQATT and CDR2 as SNEGSKA (reference sequence). The CDR3 runs to 11 residues. The CDR3 DNA is TGCAGTGCTAGGACAGGGGACGGCTACACCTTC. Translated: CSARTGDGYTF.

This clone came up once. The CDR3 here is CASSSSANTGELFF. The CDR3 coding sequence is TGTGCCAGCAGTTCCTCCGCGAACACCGGGGAGCTGTTTTTT. The chain combines TRBV27 with TRBJ2-2, with D hard to call. With 4 bases removed from V and 0 bases from J, the gap between germline ends came to 6 bases. The germline CDR1 and CDR2 sequences are MNHEY and SMNVEV (reference sequence). The CDR3 is 14 residues long.

This clone showed up just a few times. The gene calls are TRBV6-1 and TRBJ1-2, with D tentatively TRBD1 (6 bases). The V end lost 7 bases, the J end lost 6 bases, and 18 bases lay between the germline ends. The V gene's germline CDR1 is MNHNS and CDR2 SASEGT. The CDR3 length is 14 residues. The CDR3 DNA follows: TGTGCCAGCACCGAAGGGTACAGGGCGGATGGCTACACCTTC. It yields the protein CASTEGYRADGYTF.

This chain connects TRBV2 to TRBJ2-5; 7 nucleotides match TRBD1. Germline CDR1 is SNHLY and CDR2 is FYNNEI. The V segment lost 0 bases and the J segment 9 bases; nucleotides outside the gene matches: 13. The CDR3 runs 16 residues. DNA for the CDR3: TGTGCCAGCAGTGAAGCTTCCGGGACAGACGCCCGGGCCCAGTACTTC. Translating it yields CASSEASGTDARAQYF.

J is TRBJ1-6 and V is TRBV15; D is perhaps TRBD1 (5 bases). The CDR3 is made up of 18 amino acids. V lost 0 bases and J 8 bases, leaving 20 bases between the germline ends. Germline CDR1 reads LNHNV; CDR2 reads YYDKDF (reference sequence). The CDR3 here is CATSRDLSGRAGYSPLHF. The CDR3 nucleotides are TGTGCCACCAGCAGAGATTTGTCAGGGCGGGCGGGTTATTCACCCCTCCACTTT. The full variable domain, its missing parts supplied by reference TRBV15 and TRBJ1-6, is DAMVIQNPRYQVTQFGKPVTLSCSQTLNHNVMYWYQQKSSQAPKLLFHYYDKDFNNEADTPDNFQSRRPNTSFCFLDIRSPGLGDTAMYLCATSRDLSGRAGYSPLHFGNGTRLTVT.

The chain combines TRBV9 with TRBJ1-1; D is unresolved. The CDR3 has 17 amino acids. Germline V gene sequence: CDR1 SGDLS, CDR2 YYNGEE. V was trimmed by 0 bases and J by 3 bases, leaving 18 bases between them. Here the CDR3 reads CASSVAPSRSQDTEAFF. As DNA, the CDR3 is TGTGCCAGCAGCGTAGCCCCCTCTCGCTCCCAGGACACTGAAGCTTTCTTT.

The gene calls are TRBV7-2 and TRBJ1-6, with D tentatively TRBD1 (5 bases). V gave up 1 base and J gave up 5 bases, with 15 bases separating them. CDR3 size: 17 residues. Per germline, CDR1 SGHTA and CDR2 FQGNSA. The CDR3 nucleotides read TGTGCCAGCAGCTTAGTTTGGGGGATAGGGCATAATTCACCCCTCCACTTT. Its translation is CASSLVWGIGHNSPLHF.

A word on this clone: The same CDR3 is also encoded by other DNA sequences in this sample. The J gene is TRBJ1-6, the V gene TRBV6-5; D is possibly TRBD1 (6 bases). CDR1 and CDR2 (germline): MNHEY, SVGAGI. Trimming cost V 2 bases and J 5 bases, with 13 bases left between them. CDR3 length: 16 amino acids. CDR3 nucleotides: TGTGCCAGCAGTTACCTGCCAGGGGTTGATAATTCACCCCTCCACTTT. This codes for CASSYLPGVDNSPLHF.

The gene calls are TRBV4-2 and TRBJ2-3, with 8 bases that match TRBD2. J gave up 2 bases and V 0 bases, and 7 bases lay outside the gene matches. This CDR3 is 17 amino acids long. The V gene's germline CDR1 is LGHNA and CDR2 YNFKEQ. The CDR3 nucleotides read TGTGCCAGCAGCCAAGATGCTGGGCGGGGGGTCACAGATACGCAGTATTTT. It specifies CASSQDAGRGVTDTQYF.

This sequence joins TRBV4-3 and TRBJ2-7; D ambiguous. CDR1 and CDR2 from the germline V gene are LGHNA and YSLEER. CDR3 length equals 14 residues. The V and J ends lost 4 bases and 0 bases respectively, with 10 bases between them. CDR3 sequence: CASSLSIRSYEQYF. DNA for the CDR3: TGCGCCAGCAGCCTTAGTATCCGCTCCTACGAGCAGTACTTC.

J is TRBJ1-2 and V is TRBV5-4; 7 bases map to TRBD1. The CDR3 runs to 14 residues. Germline CDR1 reads SGHNT; CDR2 reads YYREEE (reference sequence). J lost 4 bases, V lost 4 bases, and 7 bases had no gene match. The chain's CDR3 is CASSPTGSGYGYTF. CDR3 nucleotides: TGTGCCAGCAGCCCGACAGGGTCAGGCTATGGCTACACCTTC. Full variable domain (missing parts from reference TRBV5-4 and TRBJ1-2): ETGVTQSPTHLIKTRGQQVTLRCSSQSGHNTVSWYQQALGQGPQFIFQYYREEENGRGNFPPRFSGLQFPNYSSELNVNALELDDSALYLCASSPTGSGYGYTFGSGTRLTVV.

The chain joins TRBV27 to TRBJ1-1, with 7 bases that match TRBD1. The CDR3 loop spans 16 amino acids. Unmatched junction bases numbered 9, after V lost 4 bases and J lost 1 base. Germline V gene lookup returns CDR1 MNHEY and CDR2 SMNVEV (reference sequence). The DNA for the CDR3 is TGTGCCAGCAGTTCGGGACAGCGACCGGGGAACACTGAAGCTTTCTTT. This codes for CASSSGQRPGNTEAFF.

The gene calls are TRBV30 and TRBJ1-5; D perhaps matches TRBD1 (6 bases). Deletions cut 4 bases from V and 5 bases from J, with 12 bases between. Germline values: CDR1 GTSNPN, CDR2 SVGIG (reference sequence). The CDR3 has 13 amino acids. The DNA for the CDR3 is TGTGCCTGGAATCCTCGGACAGATCAGCCCCAGCATTTT. This translates into CAWNPRTDQPQHF. Supplemented by reference TRBV30 and TRBJ1-5, the full variable domain reads SQTIHQWPATLVQPVGSPLSLECTVEGTSNPNLYWYRQAAGRGLQLLFYSVGIGQISSEVPQNLSASRPQDRQFILSSKKLLLSDSGFYLCAWNPRTDQPQHFGDGTRLSIL.